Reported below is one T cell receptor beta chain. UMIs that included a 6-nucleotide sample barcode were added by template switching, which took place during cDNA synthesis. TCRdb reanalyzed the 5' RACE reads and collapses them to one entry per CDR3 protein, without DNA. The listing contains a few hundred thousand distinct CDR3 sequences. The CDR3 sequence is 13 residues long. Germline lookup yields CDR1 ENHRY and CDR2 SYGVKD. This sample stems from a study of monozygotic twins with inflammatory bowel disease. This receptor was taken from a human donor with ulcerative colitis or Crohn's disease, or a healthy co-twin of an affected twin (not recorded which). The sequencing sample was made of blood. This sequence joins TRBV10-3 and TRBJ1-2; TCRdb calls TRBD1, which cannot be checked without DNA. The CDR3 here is CAIRKGQGFGYTF.